Listed below are T cell receptor beta chains from one sample, sequenced in a study of T cell responses to AZD1222 COVID-19 vaccine. Produced via immunoSEQ multiplex PCR; TCRdb's table is partial and in-frame only. The sample contains about 140,000 clones, around 89% of which appear only once. The sample in question was peripheral blood, obtained on day 0 of AZD1222 vaccination. The receptors originated from an adult in good health. CDR3s include the opening cysteine and the closing phenylalanine or tryptophan. The D gene is left open where the match is weak. Rows may omit the clone size; those that give it use once, few, many or a size class.

size: -
J: TRBJ1-2
V: TRBV6-5
D: -
length: 14
CDR3: CASTEGPRGGGYTF
DNA: TGTGCCAGCACCGAAGGCCCCCGGGGGGGAGGCTACACCTTC

size: -
J: TRBJ2-3
V: TRBV14
D: -
length: 15
CDR3: CASSQQPGSSDTQYF
DNA: TGTGCCAGCAGCCAACAACCCGGATCGTCAGATACGCAGTATTTT

size: -
J: TRBJ1-2
V: TRBV7-2
D: -
length: 13
CDR3: CASSWGRNYGYTF
DNA: TGTGCCAGCAGCTGGGGACGGAACTATGGCTACACCTTC

size: -
J: TRBJ1-1
V: TRBV18
D: -
length: 15
CDR3: CASSPRPSGNTEAFF
DNA: TGTGCCAGCTCACCACGCCCTTCAGGGAACACTGAAGCTTTCTTT

size: -
J: TRBJ2-7
V: TRBV5-6
D: -
length: 15
CDR3: CASSGRDLVSYEQYF
DNA: TGTGCCAGCAGCGGCCGGGACTTGGTCTCCTACGAGCAGTACTTC

size: once
J: TRBJ1-6
V: TRBV5-6
D: TRBD1
length: 14
CDR3: CASSFDRGNSPLHF
DNA: TGTGCCAGCAGCTTTGACAGGGGCAATTCACCCCTCCACTTT

size: -
J: TRBJ1-1
V: TRBV3-1/TRBV3-2
D: TRBD1
length: 16
CDR3: CASSLERTGTTTEAFF
DNA: TGTGCCAGCAGCCTAGAACGGACAGGGACAACCACTGAAGCTTTCTTT

size: -
J: TRBJ2-1
V: TRBV15
D: TRBD2
length: 16
CDR3: CATSRGTSGRYNEQFF
DNA: TGTGCCACCAGCAGGGGGACTAGCGGGCGTTACAATGAGCAGTTCTTC

size: -
J: TRBJ1-2
V: TRBV5-6
D: TRBD1
length: 15
CDR3: CASSLVGQVHYGYTF
DNA: TGTGCCAGCAGCTTGGTGGGACAGGTCCACTATGGCTACACCTTC

size: -
J: TRBJ1-5
V: TRBV6-1
D: -
length: 14
CDR3: CASSEDHSNQPQHF
DNA: TGTGCCAGCAGTGAAGACCATAGCAATCAGCCCCAGCATTTT

size: -
J: TRBJ1-4
V: TRBV3-1/TRBV3-2
D: -
length: 15
CDR3: CASSQERRTNEKLFF
DNA: TGTGCCAGCAGCCAAGAGAGGAGGACTAATGAAAAACTGTTTTTT

size: -
J: TRBJ1-3
V: TRBV7-3
D: -
length: 14
CDR3: CASSLPGAGNTIYF
DNA: TGTGCCAGCAGCTTACCAGGGGCTGGAAACACCATATATTTT

size: -
J: TRBJ1-4
V: TRBV5-1
D: -
length: 14
CDR3: CASSLAWGSEKLFF
DNA: TGCGCCAGCAGCTTGGCCTGGGGGAGTGAAAAACTGTTTTTT

size: -
J: TRBJ2-3
V: TRBV6-2/TRBV6-3
D: TRBD2
length: 17
CDR3: CASSPVKRGYTADTQYF
DNA: TGTGCCAGCAGTCCCGTCAAGCGGGGATATACGGCAGATACGCAGTATTTT

size: -
J: TRBJ2-7
V: TRBV6-6
D: -
length: 12
CDR3: CASSPTGREQYF
DNA: TGTGCCAGCAGTCCCACTGGAAGGGAGCAGTACTTC

size: -
J: TRBJ1-2
V: TRBV4-2
D: TRBD1
length: 16
CDR3: CASSQDRDSYNYGYTF
DNA: TGTGCCAGCAGCCAAGATCGGGACAGCTATAACTATGGCTACACCTTC

size: -
J: TRBJ2-3
V: TRBV2
D: TRBD1
length: 14
CDR3: CASSTRTGRDTQYF
DNA: TGTGCCAGCAGTACCCGGACAGGGAGAGATACGCAGTATTTT

size: once
J: TRBJ2-7
V: TRBV18
D: -
length: 14
CDR3: CASSTRTLPLEQYF
DNA: TGTGCCAGCTCAACCCGGACATTGCCTTTGGAGCAGTACTTC

size: -
J: TRBJ1-2
V: TRBV10-3
D: -
length: 12
CDR3: CALSEVLGGYTF
DNA: TGTGCCTTATCAGAAGTATTGGGTGGCTACACCTTC

size: -
J: TRBJ2-5
V: TRBV10-3
D: -
length: 16
CDR3: CAISESGLAGGETQYF
DNA: TGTGCCATCAGTGAGTCGGGGCTAGCAGGCGGAGAGACCCAGTACTTC

size: -
J: TRBJ2-7
V: TRBV3-1/TRBV3-2
D: -
length: 11
CDR3: CASSQEEGQYF
DNA: TGTGCCAGCAGCCAAGAAGAGGGGCAGTACTTC

size: -
J: TRBJ1-1
V: TRBV19
D: TRBD1
length: 14
CDR3: CASRLGGFNTEAFF
DNA: TGTGCCAGTAGGTTAGGGGGCTTCAACACTGAAGCTTTCTTT

size: -
J: TRBJ1-1
V: TRBV30
D: -
length: 11
CDR3: CAWTRGPEAFF
DNA: TGTGCCTGGACGCGAGGTCCTGAAGCTTTCTTT

size: -
J: TRBJ2-7
V: TRBV6-1
D: -
length: 13
CDR3: CASSEAGQYEQYF
DNA: TGTGCCAGCAGTGAAGCTGGACAGTACGAGCAGTACTTC

size: -
J: TRBJ1-2
V: TRBV27
D: -
length: 13
CDR3: CASSLGEGTGYTF
DNA: TGTGCCAGCAGTTTGGGCGAGGGCACTGGCTACACCTTC

size: -
J: TRBJ2-5
V: TRBV7-2
D: TRBD1
length: 18
CDR3: CASSQSRGPVVEGETQYF
DNA: TGTGCCAGCAGCCAATCCAGGGGGCCGGTAGTTGAGGGAGAGACCCAGTACTTC

size: -
J: TRBJ1-5
V: TRBV12-3/TRBV12-4
D: -
length: 13
CDR3: CASSWSDQQPQHF
DNA: TGTGCCAGCAGTTGGTCCGACCAGCAGCCCCAGCATTTT

size: -
J: TRBJ2-3
V: TRBV12-3/TRBV12-4
D: -
length: 12
CDR3: CASRNDSYTQYF
DNA: TGTGCCAGCAGAAACGACAGTTATACGCAGTATTTT

size: -
J: TRBJ1-2
V: TRBV5-1
D: TRBD1
length: 16
CDR3: CASSLDRDRGNYGYTF
DNA: TGCGCCAGCAGCTTGGACCGAGACAGGGGCAACTATGGCTACACCTTC

size: -
J: TRBJ2-3
V: TRBV19
D: TRBD2
length: 16
CDR3: CASSRPVAGARDTQYF
DNA: TGTGCCAGTAGCCGCCCTGTAGCGGGGGCCCGAGATACGCAGTATTTT

size: -
J: TRBJ2-7
V: TRBV7-8
D: TRBD2
length: 15
CDR3: CASSWAGGLTYEQYF
DNA: TGTGCCAGCAGTTGGGCGGGGGGTCTCACCTACGAGCAGTACTTC

size: -
J: TRBJ1-5
V: TRBV5-1
D: -
length: 16
CDR3: CASSLAYEGVGQPQHF
DNA: TGCGCCAGCAGCTTGGCATACGAGGGCGTCGGGCAGCCCCAGCATTTT

size: -
J: TRBJ1-5
V: TRBV20-1
D: -
length: 13
CDR3: CSASWQVNQPQHF
DNA: TGCAGTGCTAGTTGGCAGGTCAATCAGCCCCAGCATTTT

size: few
J: TRBJ2-7
V: TRBV30
D: -
length: 13
CDR3: CAWSRRETYEQYF
DNA: TGTGCCTGGAGTAGACGGGAGACCTACGAGCAGTACTTC

size: -
J: TRBJ2-1
V: TRBV7-2
D: TRBD2
length: 16
CDR3: CASSLQGTSSYNEQFF
DNA: TGTGCCAGCAGCTTACAGGGGACTAGCTCCTACAATGAGCAGTTCTTC

size: -
J: TRBJ2-6
V: TRBV27
D: -
length: 17
CDR3: CASSLGQVTSGANVLTF
DNA: TGTGCCAGCAGTTTAGGTCAGGTAACCTCTGGGGCCAACGTCCTGACTTTC

size: once
J: TRBJ2-7
V: TRBV18
D: -
length: 14
CDR3: CASSPGLSSYEQYF
DNA: TGTGCCAGCTCACCGGGTCTTAGCTCCTACGAGCAGTACTTC

size: -
J: TRBJ1-5
V: TRBV27
D: TRBD1
length: 15
CDR3: CASRETGDGGQPQHF
DNA: TGTGCCAGCAGGGAGACAGGGGATGGGGGCCAGCCCCAGCATTTT

size: once
J: TRBJ1-6
V: TRBV9
D: -
length: 16
CDR3: CASSEAGNRYNSPLHF
DNA: TGTGCCAGCAGCGAGGCAGGGAATCGCTATAATTCACCCCTCCACTTT

size: -
J: TRBJ1-1
V: TRBV24-1
D: TRBD1
length: 14
CDR3: CATRQGGEDTEAFF
DNA: TGTGCCACCAGACAGGGGGGCGAGGACACTGAAGCTTTCTTT

size: few
J: TRBJ2-7
V: TRBV4-2
D: -
length: 17
CDR3: CASRPNEGGGLSYEQYF
DNA: TGTGCCAGCAGGCCTAATGAGGGAGGTGGGTTATCCTACGAGCAGTACTTC

size: once
J: TRBJ1-1
V: TRBV2
D: -
length: 9
CDR3: CASGRGAFF
DNA: TGTGCCAGCGGGAGGGGCGCTTTCTTT

size: -
J: TRBJ2-7
V: TRBV20-1
D: -
length: 11
CDR3: CSARSGYEQYF
DNA: TGCAGTGCTAGAAGCGGTTACGAGCAGTACTTC